Presented here are 9 T cell receptor beta chains from one specimen sequenced in a study of spatial heterogeneity in lung cancer. Findings of the study overall: Tumoral mutation counts were tracked by counts of expanded intratumoral alpha and beta TCRs.

Their antigens are not known. TCRdb passed the 5' RACE reads through MiXCR, listing each CDR3 protein once. The profile covers roughly 18,000 distinct CDR3 sequences, with about 6.1% appearing a single time and 10% to 13% taken by the ten largest. Sample time point: sample taken at primary tumor resection. The sequencing here drew on lung tumor tissue, taken at surgery. The receptors originated from a female donor with early-stage non-small cell lung cancer.

This clonotype was observed at least ten times. Being off target in a library aimed at alpha chains, this beta chain has a size of little meaning. The rearrangement links TRBV10-2 to TRBJ2-3, with D unresolved. The germline V gene has CDR1 WSHSY and CDR2 SAAADI. The CDR3 consists of 14 residues. V was cut by 1 base and J by 1 base, with 6 bases left in between. The CDR3 sequence: CASSEFIRTDTQYF. CDR3 sequence (DNA): TGCGCCAGCAGTGAGTTTATCCGCACAGATACGCAGTATTTT.

Of note for this clonotype: This beta chain is off target for a library built for alpha chains, so its abundance means little. This sequence joins TRBV4-2 and TRBJ2-1; 12 nucleotides line up with TRBD2. V shed 0 bases, J shed 7 bases, and the junction held 16 bases outside the gene matches. The CDR3 totals 20 residues. From germline, CDR1 is LGHNA and CDR2 YNFKEQ. CDR3 residues: CASSQDLRLAGELRPNEQFF. The CDR3 coding sequence is TGTGCCAGCAGCCAAGATCTGAGACTAGCGGGAGAATTAAGACCGAATGAGCAGTTCTTC.

This clonotype showed up just a few times. At one boundary the junction diverges from the germline segment, which might be a read error. Found in a library prepared for alpha chains, this beta chain is an off-target read, and its abundance has little meaning. This chain joins TRBV7-7 and TRBJ2-3; the D gene is possibly TRBD2 (6 bases). This CDR3 has 14 residues. Germline values: CDR1 SSHAT, CDR2 FNYEAQ (reference sequence). The CDR3 bases are TGTGCTAGCAGCCAACATTGGGGGGCAGATACGCAGTATTTT. This encodes CASSQHWGADTQYF.

There are many counts of this clonotype. As an off-target read in a library built for alpha chains, this beta chain has a frequency of little significance. The J gene is TRBJ2-1, the V gene TRBV28; the match to TRBD2 covers 7 bases. Germline V lookup: CDR1 MDHEN, CDR2 SYDVKM. Unmatched junction bases numbered 9, after V lost 3 bases and J lost 7 bases. The CDR3 has 15 residues. CDR3 sequence reads: CASSFGAGEANEQFF. DNA for the CDR3: TGTGCCAGCAGTTTCGGGGCGGGAGAGGCAAATGAGCAGTTCTTC.

This clonotype has a count of ten or more. Found in a library prepared for alpha chains, this beta chain is an off-target read, and its abundance has little meaning. The chain employs TRBV29-1 and TRBJ1-1; TRBD1 is a possible D gene (5 bases). Germline CDR1 reads SQVTM; CDR2 reads ANQGSEA. The length of the CDR3 is 15 residues. V lost 4 bases and J 4 bases, leaving 19 bases between the germline ends. DNA of the CDR3: TGCAGCGTTGGGGCCTACAGGATCTGGGGCACTGAAGCTTTCTTT. This encodes CSVGAYRIWGTEAFF.

Judged by abundance, this clonotype is medium-sized. Little can be read into the size of this beta chain, an off-target read in a library designed for alpha chains. The rearrangement joins TRBV27 to TRBJ2-2; tentative D call: TRBD1 (6 bases). The V end lost 0 bases, the J end lost 7 bases, and 21 bases lay between the germline ends. Germline assignment: CDR1 MNHEY and CDR2 SMNVEV (reference sequence). The CDR3 contains 18 residues. The CDR3 DNA is TGTGCCAGCAGTTTATCACCCCCCGGACAGACCCGAGGCGGGGAGCTGTTTTTT. The encoded protein is CASSLSPPGQTRGGELFF.

By share, this clonotype ranks as medium-sized. Within a library made for alpha chains, this beta chain is off target, and its count is uninformative. This sequence joins TRBV12-5 and TRBJ2-3; no reliable D call. Germline loops: CDR1 LGHNT, CDR2 FRNRAP. V lost 0 bases and J lost 10, with 8 bases in between. The CDR3 runs 12 residues. The CDR3 DNA reads TGTGCTAGTGGTTTGGTACCTCCTTCGCAGTATTTT. Translating gives CASGLVPPSQYF.

This clonotype was seen only a few times. Because this beta chain is a stray read in a library intended to capture alpha chains, its abundance should not be given much weight. This chain's CDR3 is CATGLANYGYTF. DNA for the CDR3: TGTGCCACCGGCCTAGCTAACTATGGCTACACCTTC. This rearrangement joins TRBV19 to TRBJ1-2; D ambiguous. This CDR3 has 12 amino acids. With 10 bases removed from V and 0 bases from J, the gap between germline ends came to 9 bases. Germline CDR1 reads LNHDA; CDR2 reads SQIVND (reference sequence).

This clonotype was recorded many times. A library made for alpha chains picked up this beta chain off target, so its size means little. The chain employs TRBV19 and TRBJ2-3; weak D call: TRBD2 (6 bases). From germline, CDR1 is LNHDA and CDR2 SQIVND (reference sequence). V was pared by 3 bases and J by 0 bases, with 13 bases between. CDR3 length equals 16 residues. CDR3 loop: CASSIRSGESTDTQYF. CDR3 DNA: TGTGCCAGTAGTATCCGGTCGGGAGAGAGCACAGATACGCAGTATTTT.